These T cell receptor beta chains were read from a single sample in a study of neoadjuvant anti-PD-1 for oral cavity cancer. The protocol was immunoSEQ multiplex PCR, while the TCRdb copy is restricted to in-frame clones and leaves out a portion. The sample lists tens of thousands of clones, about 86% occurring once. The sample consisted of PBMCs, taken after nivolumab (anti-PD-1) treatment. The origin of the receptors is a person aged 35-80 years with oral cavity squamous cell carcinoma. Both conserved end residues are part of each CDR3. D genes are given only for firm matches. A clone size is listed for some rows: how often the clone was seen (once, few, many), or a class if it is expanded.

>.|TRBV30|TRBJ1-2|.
CAWSAAYGYTF
TGTGCCTGGAGTGCCGCGTATGGCTACACCTTC
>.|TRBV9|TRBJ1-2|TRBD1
CASSVRDRGFGYTF
TGTGCCAGCAGCGTGCGGGACAGGGGTTTTGGCTACACCTTC
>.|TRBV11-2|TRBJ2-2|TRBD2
CASSSTSGGSSPGELFF
TGTGCCAGCAGCTCCACAAGCGGGGGGTCCAGTCCCGGGGAGCTGTTTTTT
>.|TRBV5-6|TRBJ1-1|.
CASSPGHLNTEAFF
TGTGCCAGCAGCCCCGGACACTTGAACACTGAAGCTTTCTTT
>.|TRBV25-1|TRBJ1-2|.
CASSVVRGLGYTF
TGTGCCAGCAGTGTCGTCCGGGGCCTTGGCTACACCTTC
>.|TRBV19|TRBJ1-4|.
CASSVTATNEKLFF
TGTGCCAGTAGCGTGACAGCAACTAATGAAAAACTGTTTTTT
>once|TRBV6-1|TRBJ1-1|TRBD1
CASSRIVTGVAEAFF
TGTGCCAGCAGCCGAATCGTTACAGGGGTGGCTGAAGCTTTCTTT
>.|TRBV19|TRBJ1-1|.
CASSITKNTEAFF
TGTGCCAGTAGTATAACCAAGAACACTGAAGCTTTCTTT
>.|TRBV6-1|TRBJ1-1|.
CASSELQFRMNTEAFF
TGTGCCAGCAGTGAACTACAGTTTCGAATGAACACTGAAGCTTTCTTT
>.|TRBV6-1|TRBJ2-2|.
CASSERGYTGELFF
TGTGCCAGCAGTGAACGCGGATACACCGGGGAGCTGTTTTTT
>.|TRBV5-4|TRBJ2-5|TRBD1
CASKGQVQETQYF
TGTGCCAGCAAGGGACAGGTCCAAGAGACCCAGTACTTC
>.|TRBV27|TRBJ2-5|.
CASSLRLAPPQETQYF
TGTGCCAGCAGTTTACGTCTAGCCCCGCCCCAAGAGACCCAGTACTTC
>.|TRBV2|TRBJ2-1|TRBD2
CASTPGLADLNEQFF
TGTGCCAGCACGCCGGGACTAGCGGACCTAAATGAGCAGTTCTTC
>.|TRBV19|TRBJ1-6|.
CAAGEGNYWNSPLHF
TGTGCAGCTGGTGAAGGTAACTATTGGAATTCACCCCTCCACTTT
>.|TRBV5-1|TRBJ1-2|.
CASSLGSIANYGYTF
TGCGCCAGCAGCTTGGGAAGTATCGCTAACTATGGCTACACCTTC
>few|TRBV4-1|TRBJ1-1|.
CASSQVAQGETEAFF
TGCGCCAGCAGCCAAGTCGCACAGGGTGAAACTGAAGCTTTCTTT
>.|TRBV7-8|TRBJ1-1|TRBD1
CASSPRTGTSNTEAFF
TGTGCCAGCAGCCCCCGGACAGGGACATCGAACACTGAAGCTTTCTTT
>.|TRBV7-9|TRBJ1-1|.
CASSLSRLNTEAFF
TGTGCCAGCAGCTTAAGTAGACTGAACACTGAAGCTTTCTTT
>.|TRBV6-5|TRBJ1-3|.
CASRSDGYSGNTIYF
TGTGCCAGCAGGTCGGACGGTTACTCTGGAAACACCATATATTTT
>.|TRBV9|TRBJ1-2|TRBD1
CASSGVGQGAINYGYTF
TGTGCCAGCAGCGGAGTCGGGCAGGGGGCTATCAACTATGGCTACACCTTC
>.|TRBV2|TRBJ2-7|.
CASRGTYYEQYF
TGTGCCAGCAGGGGGACATACTACGAGCAGTACTTC
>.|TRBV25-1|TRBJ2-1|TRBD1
CASSHRDRDYNEQFF
TGTGCCAGCAGTCACCGGGACAGGGACTACAATGAGCAGTTCTTC
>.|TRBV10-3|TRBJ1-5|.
CAIRGDPGGQPQHF
TGTGCCATCAGGGGGGATCCGGGGGGTCAGCCCCAGCATTTT
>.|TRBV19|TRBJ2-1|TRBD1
CASSIGTGTGRLYEQFF
TGTGCCAGTAGTATAGGGACCGGGACAGGGCGTTTATATGAGCAGTTCTTC
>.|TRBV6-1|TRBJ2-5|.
CASSEGAREETQYF
TGTGCCAGCAGTGAAGGGGCCAGGGAAGAGACCCAGTACTTC
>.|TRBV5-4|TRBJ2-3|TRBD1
CASSLGQGVTDTQYF
TGTGCCAGCAGCTTGGGACAGGGAGTAACAGATACGCAGTATTTT
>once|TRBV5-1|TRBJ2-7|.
CASSLEWSGYEQYF
TGCGCCAGCAGCTTGGAGTGGTCAGGCTACGAGCAGTACTTC
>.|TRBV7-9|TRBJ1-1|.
CASSLPRNTEAFF
TGTGCCAGCAGCTTACCCCGAAACACTGAAGCTTTCTTT
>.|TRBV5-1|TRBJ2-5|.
CASSSAETQYF
TGCGCCAGCAGCTCCGCAGAGACCCAGTACTTC
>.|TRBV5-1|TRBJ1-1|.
CASSLVAGTNTEAFF
TGCGCCAGCAGCTTGGTAGCCGGAACGAACACTGAAGCTTTCTTT
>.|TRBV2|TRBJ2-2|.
CASSRTMADGPTGELFF
TGTGCCAGCAGTCGAACGATGGCGGACGGGCCCACCGGGGAGCTGTTTTTT